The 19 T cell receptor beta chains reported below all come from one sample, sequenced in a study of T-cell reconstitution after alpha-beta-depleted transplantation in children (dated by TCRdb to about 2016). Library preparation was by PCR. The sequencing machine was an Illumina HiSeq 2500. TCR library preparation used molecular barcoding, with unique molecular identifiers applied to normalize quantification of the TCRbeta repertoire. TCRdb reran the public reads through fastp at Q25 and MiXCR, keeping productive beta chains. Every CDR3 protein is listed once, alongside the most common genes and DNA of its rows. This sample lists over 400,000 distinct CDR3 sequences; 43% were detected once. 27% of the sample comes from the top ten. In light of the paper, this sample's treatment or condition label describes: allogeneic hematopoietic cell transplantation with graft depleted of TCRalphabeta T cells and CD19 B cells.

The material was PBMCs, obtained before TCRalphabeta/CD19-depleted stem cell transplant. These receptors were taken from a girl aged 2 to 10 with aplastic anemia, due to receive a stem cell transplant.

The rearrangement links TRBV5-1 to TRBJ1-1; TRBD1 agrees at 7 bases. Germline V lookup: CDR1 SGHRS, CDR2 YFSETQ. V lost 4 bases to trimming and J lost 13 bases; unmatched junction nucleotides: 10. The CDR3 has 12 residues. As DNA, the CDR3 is TGCGCCAGCAGCGGCCAGGGGGGCCGCGGTTTCTTT. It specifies CASSGQGGRGFF. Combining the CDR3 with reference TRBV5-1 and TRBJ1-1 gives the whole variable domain KAGVTQTPRYLIKTRGQQVTLSCSPISGHRSVSWYQQTPGQGLQFLFEYFSETQRNKGNFPGRFSGRQFSNSRSEMNVSTLELGDSALYLCASSGQGGRGFFGQGTRLTVV.

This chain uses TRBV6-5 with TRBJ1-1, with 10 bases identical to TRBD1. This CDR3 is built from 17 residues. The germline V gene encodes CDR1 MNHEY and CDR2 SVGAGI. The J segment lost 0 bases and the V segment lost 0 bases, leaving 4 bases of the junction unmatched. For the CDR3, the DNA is TGTGCCAGCAGTTACTCCGGGACAGGGGCCTTGAACACTGAAGCTTTCTTT. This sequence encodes CASSYSGTGALNTEAFF.

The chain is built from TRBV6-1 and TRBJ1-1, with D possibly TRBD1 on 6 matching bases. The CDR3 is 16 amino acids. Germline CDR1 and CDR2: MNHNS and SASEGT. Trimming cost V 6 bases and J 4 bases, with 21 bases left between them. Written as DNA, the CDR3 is TGTGCCAGCAGGAAATCGGGACAAGGAAGGGTCACTGAAGCTTTCTTT. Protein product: CASRKSGQGRVTEAFF.

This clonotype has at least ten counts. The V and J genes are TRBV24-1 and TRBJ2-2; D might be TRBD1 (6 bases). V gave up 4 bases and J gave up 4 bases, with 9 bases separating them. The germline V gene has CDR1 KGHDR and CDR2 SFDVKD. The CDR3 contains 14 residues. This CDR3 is CATSEGAGTGELFF. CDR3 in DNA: TGTGCCACCAGTGAGGGGGCAGGCACCGGGGAGCTGTTTTTT.

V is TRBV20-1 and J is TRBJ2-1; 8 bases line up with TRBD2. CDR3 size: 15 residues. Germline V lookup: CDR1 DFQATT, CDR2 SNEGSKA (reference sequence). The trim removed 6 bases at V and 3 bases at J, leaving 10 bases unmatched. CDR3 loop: CSARPGTRFYNEQFF. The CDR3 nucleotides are TGCAGTGCCCGACCGGGGACTAGATTCTACAATGAGCAGTTCTTC.

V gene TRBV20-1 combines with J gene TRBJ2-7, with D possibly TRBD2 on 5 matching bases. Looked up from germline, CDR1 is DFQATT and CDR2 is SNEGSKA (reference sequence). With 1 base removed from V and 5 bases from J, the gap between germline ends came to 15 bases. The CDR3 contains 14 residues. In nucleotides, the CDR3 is TGCAGTGCTAGAGTGGGTGGGAGAGAGAACGAGCAGTACTTC. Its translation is CSARVGGRENEQYF.

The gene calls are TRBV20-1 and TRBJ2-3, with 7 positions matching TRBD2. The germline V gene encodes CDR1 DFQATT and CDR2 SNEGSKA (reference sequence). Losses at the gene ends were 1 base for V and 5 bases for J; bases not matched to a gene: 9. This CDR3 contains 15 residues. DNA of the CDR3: TGCAGTGCTAGAGCACTAGCGTCCATCCAAGATACGCAGTATTTT. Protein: CSARALASIQDTQYF.

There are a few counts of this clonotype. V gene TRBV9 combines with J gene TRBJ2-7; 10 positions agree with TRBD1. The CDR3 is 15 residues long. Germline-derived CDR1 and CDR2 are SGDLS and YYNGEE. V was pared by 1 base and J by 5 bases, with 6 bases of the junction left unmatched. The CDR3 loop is CASSVSDRGLNEQYF. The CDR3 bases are TGTGCCAGCAGCGTATCCGACAGGGGGCTAAACGAGCAGTACTTC.

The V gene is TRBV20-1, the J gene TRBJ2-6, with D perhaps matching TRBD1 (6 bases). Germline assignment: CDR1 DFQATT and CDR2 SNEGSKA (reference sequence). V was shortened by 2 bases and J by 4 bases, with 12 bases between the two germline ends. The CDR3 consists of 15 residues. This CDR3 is CSARLRGFGANVLTF. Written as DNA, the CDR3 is TGCAGTGCTAGACTAAGGGGGTTCGGGGCCAACGTCCTGACTTTC.

CDR3 residues: CASSPARTGGAYEQYF. The DNA for the CDR3 is TGTGCCAGCAGTCCAGCCCGGACAGGGGGGGCCTACGAGCAGTACTTC. V gene TRBV28 combines with J gene TRBJ2-7; the match to TRBD1 covers 10 bases. CDR1 MDHEN and CDR2 SYDVKM come from the germline V gene. The V segment lost 5 bases and the J segment 2 bases; nucleotides outside the gene matches: 9. This CDR3 has 16 residues.

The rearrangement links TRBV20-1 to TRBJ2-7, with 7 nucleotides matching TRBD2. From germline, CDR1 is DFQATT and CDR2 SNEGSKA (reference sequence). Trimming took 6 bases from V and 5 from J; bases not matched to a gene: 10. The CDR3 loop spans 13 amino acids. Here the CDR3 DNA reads TGCAGTGCCCCCTGGGGGGGTGAGGACGAGCAGTACTTC. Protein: CSAPWGGEDEQYF.

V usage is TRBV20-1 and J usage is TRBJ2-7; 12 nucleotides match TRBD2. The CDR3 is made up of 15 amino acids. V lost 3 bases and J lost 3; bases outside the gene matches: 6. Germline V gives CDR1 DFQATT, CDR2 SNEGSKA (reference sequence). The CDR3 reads CSARPTSGRVYEQYF. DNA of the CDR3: TGCAGTGCTAGGCCGACTAGCGGGAGAGTCTACGAGCAGTACTTC.

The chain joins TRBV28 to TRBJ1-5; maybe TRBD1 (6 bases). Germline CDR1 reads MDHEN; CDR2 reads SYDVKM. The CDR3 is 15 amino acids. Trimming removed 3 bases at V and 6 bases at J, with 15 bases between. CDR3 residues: CASSFRGALGQPQHF. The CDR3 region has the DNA TGTGCCAGCAGTTTTCGGGGGGCGCTGGGTCAGCCCCAGCATTTT.

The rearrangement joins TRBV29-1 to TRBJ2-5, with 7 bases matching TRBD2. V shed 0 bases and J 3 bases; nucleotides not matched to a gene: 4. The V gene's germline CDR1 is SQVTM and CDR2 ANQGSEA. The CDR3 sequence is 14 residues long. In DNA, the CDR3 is TGCAGCGTTGAAGAACCAGGGAGGGAAGAGACCCAGTACTTC. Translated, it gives CSVEEPGREETQYF.

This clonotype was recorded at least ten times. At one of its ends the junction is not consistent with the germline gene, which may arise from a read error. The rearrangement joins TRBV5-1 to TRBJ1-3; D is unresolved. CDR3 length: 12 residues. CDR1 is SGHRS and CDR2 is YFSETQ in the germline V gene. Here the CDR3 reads CASSLAGNTIYF. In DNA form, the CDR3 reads TGTGCCAGCAGCTTAGCTGGAAACACCATATATTTT. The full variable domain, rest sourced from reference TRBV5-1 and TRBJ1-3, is KAGVTQTPRYLIKTRGQQVTLSCSPISGHRSVSWYQQTPGQGLQFLFEYFSETQRNKGNFPGRFSGRQFSNSRSEMNVSTLELGDSALYLCASSLAGNTIYFGEGSWLTVV.

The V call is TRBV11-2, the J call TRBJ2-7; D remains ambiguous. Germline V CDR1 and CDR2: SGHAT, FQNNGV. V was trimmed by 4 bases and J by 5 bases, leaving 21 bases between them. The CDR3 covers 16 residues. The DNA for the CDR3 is TGTGCCAGCAGCTCCTACCGAACACCAATCCCCAACGAGCAGTACTTC. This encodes CASSSYRTPIPNEQYF.

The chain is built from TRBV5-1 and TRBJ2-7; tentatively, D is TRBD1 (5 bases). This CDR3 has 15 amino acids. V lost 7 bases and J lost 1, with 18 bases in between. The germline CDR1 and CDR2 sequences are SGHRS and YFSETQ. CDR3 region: CASLKDSSYSYEQYF. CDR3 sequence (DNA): TGCGCCAGCCTGAAAGACAGCTCCTATTCCTACGAGCAGTACTTC.

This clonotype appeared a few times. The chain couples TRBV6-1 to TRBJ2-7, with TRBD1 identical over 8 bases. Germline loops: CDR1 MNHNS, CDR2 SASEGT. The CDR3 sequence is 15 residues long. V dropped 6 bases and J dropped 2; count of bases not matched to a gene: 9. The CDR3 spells CASSTTGVGAYEQYF. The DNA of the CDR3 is TGTGCCAGCAGCACGACAGGGGTCGGGGCCTACGAGCAGTACTTC.

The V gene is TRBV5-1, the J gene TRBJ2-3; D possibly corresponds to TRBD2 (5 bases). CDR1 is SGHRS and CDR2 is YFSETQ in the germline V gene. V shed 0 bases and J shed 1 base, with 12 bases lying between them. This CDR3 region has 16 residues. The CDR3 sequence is CASSLGGSDRTDTQYF. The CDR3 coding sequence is TGCGCCAGCAGCTTGGGGGGTAGCGACCGCACAGATACGCAGTATTTT.